This entry features one T cell receptor beta chain sequence. The CDR3 contains 15 residues. The germline gives CDR1 SGHAT, CDR2 FQNNGV. Trimming left V 2 bases short and J 7 bases short, with 18 bases between. Study processing details: Estimation of nucleated cell counts relied on the amplification of reference gene primers. The method was immunoSEQ multiplex PCR; TCRdb's version includes in-frame clones alone and lacks a portion of them. V and J calls plus clone size are reproduced from that table; the DNA served to infer D and trimming. The sample shows over 250,000 clones, around 86% of them seen only once. The entry originates in a study of blood T cell repertoires in COVID-19. Overall study: Samples representing acute and convalescent COVID-19 were sourced from the United States, Italy and Spain. T cells, B-cell-depleted T cells, or PBMCs provided the cDNA or gDNA that served as material.

This TCR was sampled from a woman between 35 and 50 years old who had recovered from COVID-19. The chain has TRBV11-2 and TRBJ2-7, with a possible D match to TRBD2 (7 bases). Sequencing was carried out using peripheral blood. CDR3 sequence: CASSLSRGALREQYF. The CDR3 bases are TGTGCCAGCAGCTTAAGTCGGGGGGCCCTTAGGGAGCAGTACTTC.